This TCR beta chain derives from a study of T cell repertoires in cytomegalovirus infection. Whole-study context: CMV infection and matching HLA type were both indicated by public TCR beta signatures. The study's findings and limits: Carriers of CMV plus the relevant HLA were identified by cumulative public TCR beta family frequency.

With V trimmed by 5 bases and J by 5 bases, 11 bases remained unmatched. The CDR3 runs to 15 residues. The germline CDR1 and CDR2 sequences are WNHNN and SYGVQD (reference sequence). As for this clonotype: Its antigen is still unknown.

In TCRdb, the reads were re-called with MiXCR into one record per CDR3 protein. The table includes about 260,000 distinct CDR3 sequences, about 13% detected once. The sequence derives from a human donor in good health (CMV status not recorded). Some clones in this sample may be carry-over from other donors' samples. Sample: PBMCs. V and J are TRBV10-1 and TRBJ1-1; 7 nucleotides agree with TRBD1. CDR3 loop: CASSNAGTDRTEAFF. The CDR3 DNA is TGCGCCAGCAGTAACGCCGGGACAGATCGGACTGAAGCTTTCTTT.